What follows are 9 T cell receptor beta chains derived from one specimen sequenced in a study of blood T cell repertoires in COVID-19. Generated by immunoSEQ multiplex PCR, the TCRdb table keeps only in-frame clones and is missing some. The sample holds 200,000 to 250,000 clones, approximately 80% seen once. Source material: PBMCs or T cells enriched from blood (not recorded which). These receptors originate from a man in his forties who had recovered from COVID-19.

V gene TRBV27 combines with J gene TRBJ2-1; 10 positions agree with TRBD2. This CDR3 is 16 amino acids long. With V trimmed by 8 bases and J by 8 bases, 15 bases remained unmatched. Germline assignment: CDR1 MNHEY and CDR2 SMNVEV (reference sequence). The DNA for the CDR3 is TGTGCCAGCTACTCGGGGAGTAGCGGGAGGTATCATGAGCAGTTCTTC. This encodes CASYSGSSGRYHEQFF.

This clone was counted only a few times. This chain links TRBV6-5 with TRBJ2-7, with 7 nucleotides matching TRBD1. V lost 2 bases and J lost 2; bases outside the gene matches: 3. CDR3 length: 14 amino acids. The V gene's germline CDR1 is MNHEY and CDR2 SVGAGI. CDR3 sequence: CASSYKGATYEQYF. The CDR3 bases are TGTGCCAGCAGTTACAAGGGGGCGACCTACGAGCAGTACTTC.

This chain connects TRBV7-6 to TRBJ1-4, with D uncertain. V dropped 3 bases and J dropped 0 bases, with 5 bases sitting between them. The germline V gene has CDR1 SGHVS and CDR2 FNYEAQ. The CDR3 runs 14 residues. The CDR3, as DNA: TGTGCCAGCAGCTTTAGTGCAACTAATGAAAAACTGTTTTTT. Its protein is CASSFSATNEKLFF.

The rearrangement uses TRBV11-2 and TRBJ2-1; D is unresolved. Trimming took 1 base from V and 1 from J, leaving 8 bases between them. The germline V gene has CDR1 SGHAT and CDR2 FQNNGV. The CDR3 is 15 amino acids. This CDR3 reads CASSLGQNSYNEQFF. As DNA, the CDR3 is TGTGCCAGCAGCTTAGGGCAGAATTCCTACAATGAGCAGTTCTTC.

The chain combines TRBV30 with TRBJ2-3, with TRBD1 matching 9 bases. The CDR3 totals 14 residues. The trim removed 5 bases at V and 2 bases at J, leaving 5 bases unmatched. The germline V gene has CDR1 GTSNPN and CDR2 SVGIG (reference sequence). This chain's CDR3 is CAWEGTGNTDTQYF. CDR3 DNA sequence: TGTGCCTGGGAGGGGACAGGGAACACAGATACGCAGTATTTT.

The chain has TRBV5-8 and TRBJ2-7; 8 bases align to TRBD2. CDR1 is SGHTS, CDR2 YDEGEE, per germline. The CDR3 contains 15 residues. V lost 4 bases to trimming and J lost 2 bases; unmatched junction nucleotides: 8. The DNA for the CDR3 is TGTGCCAGCAGCCAACGGGGGGGGTCAGCCTACGAGCAGTACTTC. The encoded protein is CASSQRGGSAYEQYF.

This clone was observed a handful of times. The rearrangement links TRBV13 to TRBJ2-1, with D possibly TRBD2 on 5 matching bases. Germline CDR1 is PRHDT and CDR2 is FYEKMQ (reference sequence). The CDR3 sequence is 16 residues long. Trimming cost V 7 bases and J 4 bases, with 20 bases left between them. For the CDR3, the DNA is TGTGCCAGCAACGGGGAAGGATTAAGTGGGTACAATGAGCAGTTCTTC. Translated, it gives CASNGEGLSGYNEQFF.

The CDR3: CAWGRDRRQETQYF. CDR3 in DNA: TGTGCCTGGGGGAGGGACAGACGACAAGAGACCCAGTACTTC. The V call is TRBV30, the J call TRBJ2-5; D possibly uses TRBD1 or TRBD2 (7 bases each). V lost 5 bases and J 2 bases, leaving 15 bases between the germline ends. The germline CDR1 and CDR2 sequences are GTSNPN and SVGIG (reference sequence). The CDR3 contains 14 residues.

This clone was seen once. The rearrangement links TRBV19 to TRBJ1-2, with 8 nucleotides matching TRBD1. The CDR3 runs 15 residues. CDR1 LNHDA and CDR2 SQIVND come from the germline V gene (reference sequence). With V trimmed by 4 bases and J by 1 base, 5 bases remained unmatched. This chain's CDR3 is CASSNRGFSNYGYTF. For the CDR3, the DNA is TGTGCCAGTAGTAACAGGGGGTTTAGTAACTATGGCTACACCTTC.